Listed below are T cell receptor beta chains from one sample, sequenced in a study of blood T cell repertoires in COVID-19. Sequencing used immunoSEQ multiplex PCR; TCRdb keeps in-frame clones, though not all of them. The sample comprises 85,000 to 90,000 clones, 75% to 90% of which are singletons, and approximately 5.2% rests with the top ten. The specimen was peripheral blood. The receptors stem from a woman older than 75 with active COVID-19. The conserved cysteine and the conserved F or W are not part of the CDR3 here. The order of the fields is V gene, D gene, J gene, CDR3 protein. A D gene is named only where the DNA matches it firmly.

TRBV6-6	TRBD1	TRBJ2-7	ASSESGTGNEQY
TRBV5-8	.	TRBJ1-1	ASSLQVLTEAF
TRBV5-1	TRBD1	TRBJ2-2	ASSVQGAGELF
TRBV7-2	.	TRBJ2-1	ASRKAGSSSYNEQF
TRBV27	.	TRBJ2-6	ASSLLGANVLT
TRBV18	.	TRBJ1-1	ASSRGDTEAF
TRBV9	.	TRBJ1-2	ASSTPGSHGYT
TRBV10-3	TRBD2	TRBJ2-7	AISEPGLAGGSSYEQY
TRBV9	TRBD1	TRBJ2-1	ATGQGGYNEQF
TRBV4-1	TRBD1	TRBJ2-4	ASSQNDRDGFLAKNIQY